A single sample gave rise to the 20 T cell receptor beta chains below, sequenced in a study of T-cell memory formation after mild COVID-19. MiXCR, applied by TCRdb to the 5' RACE reads, yields one record per CDR3 protein. The sample lists approximately 300,000 distinct CDR3 sequences; just under 20% were seen once. Sequenced material: PBMCs or a T cell subset sorted from them (not recorded which). Every receptor here comes from a man aged 18 to 30 who had mild COVID-19 (a few samples of this study predate the infection). Cell type and time point are not known.

This clonotype was detected many times. The chain has TRBV14 and TRBJ2-7, with no clear D. The CDR3 runs to 15 residues. The V gene lost 3 bases and the J gene lost 2 bases, with 14 bases spanning the gap. Germline CDR1 is SGHDN and CDR2 is FVKESK. The CDR3 loop is CASSQGVANTYEQYV. The CDR3 nucleotides are TGTGCCAGCAGCCAGGGTGTCGCCAATACCTACGAGCAGTACGTC.

The rearrangement uses TRBV20-1 and TRBJ2-3; D perhaps matches TRBD2 (6 bases). This CDR3 is 13 amino acids long. Germline V gene sequence: CDR1 DFQATT, CDR2 SNEGSKA (reference sequence). Deletions cut 3 bases from V and 4 bases from J, with 11 bases between. CDR3 nucleotides: TGCAGTGCTAGCGGCGGGGCCCCAGATACGCAGTATTTT. Residues: CSASGGAPDTQYF.

The chain is built from TRBV20-1 and TRBJ1-2; 11 bases agree with TRBD1. The ends lost 5 bases at V and 2 bases at J; junction bases unmatched: 4. The CDR3 has 14 amino acids. Germline-derived CDR1 and CDR2 are DFQATT and SNEGSKA (reference sequence). As DNA, the CDR3 is TGCAGTGCTCCCTGGACAGGGGGCAACTATGGCTACACCTTC. This encodes CSAPWTGGNYGYTF.

This clonotype was counted between two and nine times. The chain carries TRBV5-1 and TRBJ1-1; D is unresolved. V was trimmed by 1 base and J by 4 bases, leaving 14 bases between them. Germline CDR1 is SGHRS and CDR2 is YFSETQ. CDR3 length equals 15 residues. The CDR3 bases are TGCGCCAGCAGCTTGAACCCAGAAAAGTCCACTGAAGCTTTCTTT. Amino acid sequence: CASSLNPEKSTEAFF.

This chain uses TRBV4-3 with TRBJ1-2; D possibly corresponds to TRBD1 (5 bases). V lost 4 bases to trimming and J lost 8 bases, with 14 bases between them. Germline loops: CDR1 LGHNA, CDR2 YSLEER. The CDR3 has 13 residues. The CDR3 bases are TGCGCCAGCAGCCCGCGTGACAGTAGGGGCTACACCTTC. Translated, it gives CASSPRDSRGYTF.

In this sample, this clonotype turned up a few times. The chain combines TRBV18 with TRBJ2-7, with TRBD2 as a possible D gene (7 bases). Trimming left V 3 bases short and J 9 bases short, with 15 bases between. This CDR3 comprises 13 residues. CDR1 is KGHSH, CDR2 LQKENI, per germline. CDR3 amino acids: CASSPGGGAVQYF. The DNA of the CDR3 is TGTGCCAGCTCACCGGGAGGGGGGGCCGTGCAGTACTTC.

This clonotype was counted between two and nine times. The chain employs TRBV20-1 and TRBJ1-1; D may be TRBD1 (5 bases). The V gene lost 1 base and the J gene lost 3 bases, with 6 bases spanning the gap. This CDR3 is 12 amino acids long. Germline lookup yields CDR1 DFQATT and CDR2 SNEGSKA (reference sequence). The CDR3: CSARAGYTEAFF. The CDR3 DNA is TGCAGTGCTAGAGCAGGGTACACTGAAGCTTTCTTT.

This chain connects TRBV6-5 to TRBJ1-1; a weak D match, TRBD1 (6 bases). Germline V gives CDR1 MNHEY, CDR2 SVGAGI. The V gene lost 2 bases and the J gene lost 4 bases, with 17 bases spanning the gap. The CDR3 runs 16 residues. The CDR3: CASSYGVGGLSTEAFF. CDR3 nucleotide sequence: TGTGCCAGCAGTTACGGGGTCGGGGGGCTATCCACTGAAGCTTTCTTT.

The chain is built from TRBV7-2 and TRBJ2-3, with 9 nucleotides matching TRBD2. The CDR3 runs to 17 residues. V shed 3 bases, J shed 4 bases, and the junction held 11 bases outside the gene matches. In germline, CDR1 is SGHTA, CDR2 FQGNSA. The DNA for the CDR3 is TGTGCCAGCAGCTTGGGTAGCGGGGGTCGTGGATCAGATACGCAGTATTTT. It specifies CASSLGSGGRGSDTQYF.

This clonotype occurred a few times. V and J are TRBV10-3 and TRBJ1-1; the D is unclear. Trimming took 4 bases from V and 3 from J, leaving 15 bases between them. This CDR3 region has 15 residues. Looked up from germline, CDR1 is ENHRY and CDR2 is SYGVKD. CDR3 sequence: CAISAASRSDTEAFF. CDR3 in DNA: TGTGCCATCAGTGCAGCCAGCCGATCGGACACTGAAGCTTTCTTT.

This sequence joins TRBV6-5 and TRBJ1-4; D call uncertain. Trimming removed 4 bases from V and 8 bases from J, with 11 bases in between. The CDR3 spans 13 residues. Germline assignment: CDR1 MNHEY and CDR2 SVGAGI. The DNA of the CDR3 is TGTGCCAGCAGTTTGTCAGGATGGGAAAAACTGTTTTTT. As protein: CASSLSGWEKLFF.

The chain links TRBV5-1 to TRBJ2-5; the match to TRBD2 covers 9 bases. With 3 bases clipped from V and 5 bases from J, the junction kept 17 bases outside the gene matches. The CDR3 loop spans 18 amino acids. CDR1 and CDR2 from the germline V gene are SGHRS and YFSETQ. The CDR3 loop reads CASSSLSGERGVVETQYF. The CDR3 region has the DNA TGCGCCAGCAGCTCCCTATCGGGGGAGCGGGGGGTGGTTGAGACCCAGTACTTC.

The table lists this clonotype with a few counts. The rearrangement joins TRBV3-1 to TRBJ2-3; D gene unclear. Trimming pared 0 bases from V and 3 bases from J, leaving 16 bases between. The germline CDR1 and CDR2 sequences are LGHDT and YNNKEL (reference sequence). CDR3 length: 17 amino acids. The CDR3 loop reads CASSQDQAIRLTDTQYF. Here the CDR3 DNA reads TGTGCCAGCAGCCAAGATCAGGCAATCCGTTTAACAGATACGCAGTATTTT.

This clonotype came up many times. This chain uses TRBV5-5 with TRBJ2-5; maybe TRBD2 (6 bases). The germline V gene encodes CDR1 SGHKS and CDR2 YYEKEE (reference sequence). The CDR3 sequence is 13 residues long. V was pared by 4 bases and J by 4 bases, with 11 bases between. In nucleotides, the CDR3 is TGTGCCAGCAGCCTGACTAGAGGAGAGACCCAGTACTTC. It is translated as CASSLTRGETQYF.

The chain recombines TRBV7-9 with TRBJ1-5; 7 nucleotides line up with TRBD1. This CDR3 contains 15 residues. In germline, CDR1 is SEHNR, CDR2 FQNEAQ (reference sequence). With 4 bases clipped from V and 4 bases from J, the junction kept 7 bases outside the gene matches. The CDR3 DNA sequence: TGTGCCAGCAGCTCCTTCGGGACAGAGAATCAGCCCCAGCATTTT. It specifies CASSSFGTENQPQHF.

There are a few counts of this clonotype. Compared with germline, one end of the junction differs, possibly owing to a read error. The chain recombines TRBV5-1 with TRBJ1-2, with D maybe TRBD1 (5 bases). The CDR3 totals 15 residues. Germline values: CDR1 SGHRS, CDR2 YFSETQ. Here the CDR3 reads CASSLGGSETGEFAF. As DNA, the CDR3 is TGCGCCAGCAGCTTGGGGGGGTCCGAAACAGGAGAATTTGCCTTC.

This chain links TRBV29-1 with TRBJ2-1; possibly TRBD1 for D (6 bases). The CDR3 spans 15 residues. The V gene lost 8 bases and the J gene lost 5 bases, with 22 bases spanning the gap. The V gene's germline CDR1 is SQVTM and CDR2 ANQGSEA. The CDR3 DNA is TGCAGCCTCACCCTTTGGAGACAGGACAACAATGAGCAGTTCTTC. It specifies CSLTLWRQDNNEQFF.

The gene calls are TRBV6-4 and TRBJ2-1; the match to TRBD2 covers 13 bases. Trimming cost V 2 bases and J 6 bases; bases outside gene matches: 1. The CDR3 covers 15 residues. Looked up from germline, CDR1 is MRHNA and CDR2 is SNTAGT. For the CDR3, the DNA is TGTGCCAGCAGTGACACTAGCGGGGGGGCCAATGAGCAGTTCTTC. Encoded protein: CASSDTSGGANEQFF.

This chain uses TRBV5-4 with TRBJ2-7; possibly TRBD1 for D (5 bases). The CDR3 length is 13 residues. V lost 1 base and J lost 6, with 11 bases in between. Germline V gene lookup returns CDR1 SGHNT and CDR2 YYREEE (reference sequence). CDR3 loop: CASSLNQGTEQYF. The DNA for the CDR3 is TGTGCCAGCAGCTTGAATCAGGGAACCGAGCAGTACTTC.

This clonotype was counted at least ten times. The CDR3 spells CSARDGRQGSNSPLHF. The CDR3 region has the DNA TGCAGTGCTAGAGACGGAAGACAGGGATCAAATTCACCCCTCCACTTT. This chain connects TRBV20-1 to TRBJ1-6, with 7 bases fitting TRBD1. Germline-derived CDR1 and CDR2 are DFQATT and SNEGSKA (reference sequence). The CDR3 length is 16 residues. V trimming: 0 bases; J trimming: 7 bases; junction bases outside the gene matches: 9.